What follows describes a single T cell receptor (beta chain). The antigen it recognizes is unknown. Per-base quality was not reported, and no clone a single base away is much larger than it. From the germline V gene, CDR1 is KGHDR and CDR2 is SFDVKD. Cut back by 0 bases and 9 bases, the V and J ends lie 17 bases apart. The CDR3 has 15 amino acids, counting the end cysteine and phenylalanine. Of the read, only the CDR3 DNA is kept; its 45 bases are in frame from base 1. Ficoll-Paque density gradient centrifugation was the method used to isolate PBMCs. These data are taken from a study of T-cell memory formation after mild COVID-19 (dated by TCRdb to about 2021). Concerning the study at large: TCR sequence clusters from the two donors were found to be largely donor specific. Two young, previously healthy adult volunteers, one female and one male, were included in the cohort. Longitudinal TCRalpha and TCRbeta repertoire sequencing tracked T-cell clones expanding and contracting after mild COVID-19 in a couple of donors.

Paper-wide results and their limitations: Contracting CD4+ clones were found mainly in CM and EM memory subsets, while CD8+ clones were enriched in EMRA. Only two mild cases were covered in the study, and larger cohorts including severe cases with pre-infection samples were considered necessary. Whether the second-wave clones peaking on day 37 were SARS-CoV-2 specific was not confirmed. Clones contracting from day 15 to 85 had balanced CD4/CD8 phenotypes, while a second wave expanding from day 15 to 37 was biased towards CD4+. Some responding clones were detected in pre-infection memory, suggesting pre-existing cross-reactive memory T cells joined the SARS-CoV-2 response.

Sequencing was performed on an Illumina NovaSeq 6000. TCRalpha and TCRbeta cDNA libraries were built by 5'RACE with constant-segment primers, adding sample barcodes and unique molecular identifiers. Trizol reagent was used to extract RNA from every sample. Library amplification was performed in two PCR steps, and a second sample barcode and Illumina TruSeq adapters were introduced in the second step. Sequencing of libraries was performed on an Illumina NovaSeq with 2 x 150 bp paired-end reads. The published analysis was carried out like this. The reads were demultiplexed and collapsed into UMI-guided consensus sequences using migec v1.2.7. With mixcr v2.1.11, UMI consensuses were aligned to TRA and TRB V and J templates and assembled into clonotypes. A clonotype was counted as expanded or contracted only if both edgeR and NoisET called the change significant, with noise models trained on biological replicates. For edgeR calls, the cutoffs were a false discovery rate-adjusted p below 0.01 and a log2 fold-change threshold of 1. As an exploratory analysis of dynamics, max-normalized trajectories of the 1000 most abundant clonotypes were examined by PCA with hierarchical clustering. The CD4 or CD8 phenotype of responding clones was assigned using the separately sequenced CD4+ and CD8+ repertoires. TCRdb trimmed the raw reads at Q25, called clones with MiXCR and kept productive beta chains. Every CDR3 protein is listed once, alongside the most common genes and DNA of its rows. What appears here as the V and J calls and clone size reflects TCRdb's work, not the paper's. The sample table shows fewer than 500,000 distinct CDR3 sequences, and nearly 25% are seen once. Clones ranked in the top ten supply 12% of the sample.

This sequence was found in an adult woman who had mild COVID-19 (a few samples of this study predate the infection). The sample titles of this study are shuffled in the database, so cell type and time point are left out; the donor was told from shared clones. This receptor chain uses TRBV24-1 and TRBJ2-7; TRBD2 is perhaps the D gene, given 7 matching bases. Sequencing was done on a sample of PBMCs or a T cell subset sorted from them (not recorded which). The sequenced DNA is TGTGCCACCAGTGATTTGGCGGGGGCGCCTACCGGGCAGTACTTC. Its coded protein is CATSDLAGAPTGQYF.